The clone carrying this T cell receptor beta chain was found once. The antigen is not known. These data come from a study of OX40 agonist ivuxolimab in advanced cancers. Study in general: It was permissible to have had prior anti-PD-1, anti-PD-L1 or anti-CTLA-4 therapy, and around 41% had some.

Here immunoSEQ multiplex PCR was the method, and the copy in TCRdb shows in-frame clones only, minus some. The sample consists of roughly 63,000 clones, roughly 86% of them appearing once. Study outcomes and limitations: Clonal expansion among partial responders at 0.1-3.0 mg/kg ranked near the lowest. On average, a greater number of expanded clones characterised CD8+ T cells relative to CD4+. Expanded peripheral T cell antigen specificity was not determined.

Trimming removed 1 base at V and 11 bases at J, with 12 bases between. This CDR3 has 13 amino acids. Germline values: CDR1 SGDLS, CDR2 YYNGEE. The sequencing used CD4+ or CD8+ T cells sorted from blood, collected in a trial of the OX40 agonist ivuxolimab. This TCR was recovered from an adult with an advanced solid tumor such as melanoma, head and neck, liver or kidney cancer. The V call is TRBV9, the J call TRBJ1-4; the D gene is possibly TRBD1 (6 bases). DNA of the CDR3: TGTGCCAGCAGCGTAAGGACAGCCGACAAACTGTTTTTT. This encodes CASSVRTADKLFF.